These 29 T cell receptor beta chains were sequenced from one sample in a study of T cells in Graves' hyperthyroidism and ophthalmopathy. TCR beta CDR3 sequences were amplified from RNA transcripts. During a first-round RT-PCR of the TCR CDR3, the HTBI primer set was used. From the multiplex PCR reads, TCRdb called clonotypes with MiXCR, one entry per CDR3 protein. The profile shows more than 250,000 distinct CDR3 sequences, around 15% of them singletons. Sequences were obtained from blood. The receptors shown here come from a woman between 45 and 65 years old with Graves' hyperthyroidism that later progressed to Graves' ophthalmopathy.

This clonotype has ten or more counts. This sequence joins TRBV20-1 and TRBJ2-3, with D unclear. This CDR3 is 12 amino acids long. V lost 5 bases to trimming and J lost 3 bases, with 9 bases between them. CDR1 and CDR2 from the germline V gene are DFQATT and SNEGSKA (reference sequence). CDR3 residues: CSALVTTDTQYF. In nucleotides, the CDR3 is TGCAGTGCTCTGGTGACGACAGATACGCAGTATTTT.

This clonotype was recorded a few times. The chain is built from TRBV30 and TRBJ1-3; possible D gene TRBD1, 6 bases. The CDR3 extends over 15 amino acids. Trimming cost V 2 bases and J 4 bases, with 15 bases left between them. The germline V gene has CDR1 GTSNPN and CDR2 SVGIG (reference sequence). The CDR3 sequence: CAWSRGGPWGNTIYF. DNA for the CDR3: TGTGCCTGGAGTCGAGGGGGTCCTTGGGGAAACACCATATATTTT. Variable domain in full (rest from reference TRBV30 and TRBJ1-3): SQTIHQWPATLVQPVGSPLSLECTVEGTSNPNLYWYRQAAGRGLQLLFYSVGIGQISSEVPQNLSASRPQDRQFILSSKKLLLSDSGFYLCAWSRGGPWGNTIYFGEGSWLTVV.

This clonotype was seen only a few times. The rearrangement uses TRBV7-9 and TRBJ2-1; 8 bases line up with TRBD2. V lost 6 bases to trimming and J lost 7 bases; unmatched junction nucleotides: 17. The germline CDR1 and CDR2 sequences are SEHNR and FQNEAQ (reference sequence). This CDR3 is built from 17 residues. This CDR3 is CASRPPGGAGGGNEQFF. The CDR3 bases are TGTGCCAGCAGACCCCCTGGTGGGGCGGGAGGAGGGAATGAGCAGTTCTTC. Combining the CDR3 with reference TRBV7-9 and TRBJ2-1 gives the whole variable domain DTGVSQNPRHKITKRGQNVTFRCDPISEHNRLYWYRQTLGQGPEFLTYFQNEAQLEKSRLLSDRFSAERPKGSFSTLEIQRTEQGDSAMYLCASRPPGGAGGGNEQFFGPGTRLTVL.

The sample holds many counts of this clonotype. The genes are TRBV28 and TRBJ1-1, with 7 nucleotides matching TRBD1. Losses at the gene ends were 6 bases for V and 4 bases for J; bases not matched to a gene: 11. CDR3 length: 15 amino acids. Germline CDR1 is MDHEN and CDR2 is SYDVKM. The CDR3: CASRRPGGGSTEAFF. As DNA, the CDR3 is TGTGCCAGCAGGCGTCCCGGAGGGGGCAGCACTGAAGCTTTCTTT.

On this clonotype: A read error may account for a junction end that differs from germline. The CDR3 coding sequence is TGTGCCGGCTCACCCAGGGGGGGCCCTTACGAGCAGTACTTC. Translating gives CAGSPRGGPYEQYF. This chain uses TRBV18 with TRBJ2-7; D possibly matches TRBD1 or TRBD2 (7 bases each). Looked up from germline, CDR1 is KGHSH and CDR2 is LQKENI. This CDR3 has 14 residues.

This clonotype was picked up a small number of times. This chain connects TRBV12-3 or TRBV12-4 to TRBJ2-7; TRBD2 matches 9 bases. Losses at the gene ends were 5 bases for V and 5 bases for J; bases not matched to a gene: 7. The CDR3 has 14 amino acids. CDR3 protein: CASSLEAGGHEQYF. The CDR3 nucleotides are TGTGCCAGCAGTCTCGAGGCGGGAGGGCACGAGCAGTACTTC.

V is TRBV5-1 and J is TRBJ1-4; D gene ambiguous. Germline loops: CDR1 SGHRS, CDR2 YFSETQ. V shed 0 bases and J shed 3 bases, with 6 bases lying between them. CDR3 length equals 14 residues. The CDR3 loop reads CASSLGDSNEKLFF. CDR3 in DNA: TGCGCCAGCAGCTTGGGCGATTCTAATGAAAAACTGTTTTTT.

The chain links TRBV11-2 to TRBJ1-5; maybe TRBD1 (5 bases). Deletions cut 6 bases from V and 3 bases from J, with 15 bases between. The CDR3 extends over 15 amino acids. Germline assignment: CDR1 SGHAT and CDR2 FQNNGV. This CDR3 reads CASSDGTEINQPQHF. CDR3 in DNA: TGTGCCAGCAGTGATGGGACGGAGATCAATCAGCCCCAGCATTTT.

This clonotype was observed many times. The chain links TRBV7-2 to TRBJ2-7, with D possibly matching TRBD2 (6 bases). V was clipped by 5 bases and J by 1 base, with 18 bases between them. Germline CDR1 reads SGHTA; CDR2 reads FQGNSA. The CDR3 spans 16 residues. The CDR3 loop is CASSGSAAGGSYEQYF. CDR3 DNA: TGTGCCAGCAGCGGATCAGCGGCCGGGGGTTCCTACGAGCAGTACTTC.

This clonotype was recorded many times. J is TRBJ1-3 and V is TRBV11-2; no clear D gene. The ends were cut back, 3 bases at V and 9 bases at J, with 15 bases in the middle. The CDR3 covers 14 residues. Germline V lookup: CDR1 SGHAT, CDR2 FQNNGV. The CDR3 region is CASSLIRMFGTIYF. CDR3 nucleotide sequence: TGTGCCAGCAGCTTGATTCGGATGTTCGGCACCATATATTTT. The whole variable domain, remainder taken from reference TRBV11-2 and TRBJ1-3, is EAGVAQSPRYKIIEKRQSVAFWCNPISGHATLYWYQQILGQGPKLLIQFQNNGVVDDSQLPKDRFSAERLKGVDSTLKIQPAKLEDSAVYLCASSLIRMFGTIYFGEGSWLTVV.

The V and J genes are TRBV20-1 and TRBJ2-2; no clear D gene. In germline, CDR1 is DFQATT, CDR2 SNEGSKA (reference sequence). Trimming shortened V by 1 base and J by 3 bases, and 6 bases separated the two germline ends. This CDR3 spans 13 amino acids. The CDR3 protein is CSARGLHTGELFF. CDR3 nucleotides: TGCAGTGCTAGAGGATTACACACCGGGGAGCTGTTTTTT.

This clonotype has a handful of counts. The chain has TRBV10-1 and TRBJ1-4; weak D call: TRBD1 (5 bases). CDR1 is WNHNN, CDR2 SYGVQD, per germline (reference sequence). The CDR3 consists of 13 residues. V lost 9 bases and J 5 bases, leaving 13 bases between the germline ends. The CDR3 DNA is TGCGCCAGTGCCCGGGACCTAAATGAAAAACTGTTTTTT. Translation gives CASARDLNEKLFF.

This clonotype has at least ten counts. The chain is built from TRBV30 and TRBJ2-7, with 10 bases lining up with TRBD1. Trimming took 4 bases from V and 6 from J; bases not matched to a gene: 6. CDR3 length equals 13 residues. The germline gives CDR1 GTSNPN, CDR2 SVGIG (reference sequence). The CDR3 coding sequence is TGTGCCTGGATGGGGACAGGGGCCTTCGAGCAGTACTTC. It translates to CAWMGTGAFEQYF.

The table lists this clonotype with many counts. V is TRBV20-1 and J is TRBJ2-5, with TRBD1 matching over 8 bases. This CDR3 region has 14 residues. After removal of 5 bases from V and 1 base from J, the junction contained 6 bases not matched to a gene. In germline, CDR1 is DFQATT, CDR2 SNEGSKA (reference sequence). CDR3: CSALQGTGQETQYF. CDR3 sequence (DNA): TGCAGTGCTCTCCAGGGGACAGGCCAAGAGACCCAGTACTTC.

The chain carries TRBV6-1 and TRBJ2-1, with TRBD1 matching 9 bases. This CDR3 has 15 residues. Germline-derived CDR1 and CDR2 are MNHNS and SASEGT. The ends lost 2 bases at V and 6 bases at J; junction bases unmatched: 5. CDR3 coding DNA: TGTGCCAGCAGTGAATGGGACAGGGCGGGCAATGAGCAGTTCTTC. This translates into CASSEWDRAGNEQFF.

The chain couples TRBV4-2 to TRBJ1-2; possible D gene TRBD1, 6 bases. This CDR3 has 15 amino acids. With 1 base removed from V and 2 bases from J, the gap between germline ends came to 11 bases. CDR1 is LGHNA and CDR2 is YNFKEQ in the germline V gene. The CDR3 is CASSQGRDMNYGYTF. The CDR3 DNA is TGTGCCAGCAGCCAAGGACGGGACATGAACTATGGCTACACCTTC.

The J gene is TRBJ2-2, the V gene TRBV2, with 9 nucleotides matching TRBD1. Germline CDR1 reads SNHLY; CDR2 reads FYNNEI. V dropped 1 base and J dropped 16; count of bases not matched to a gene: 4. The CDR3 consists of 12 residues. Here the CDR3 reads CASSEGGQGWFF. As DNA, the CDR3 is TGTGCCAGCAGTGAAGGGGGACAGGGCTGGTTTTTT.

This rearrangement joins TRBV28 to TRBJ2-1, with D unclear. V dropped 3 bases and J dropped 9 bases, with 18 bases sitting between them. CDR1 and CDR2 (germline): MDHEN, SYDVKM. The CDR3 is 15 amino acids. The CDR3 is CASSFRRSASSEQFF. The CDR3 DNA follows: TGTGCCAGCAGTTTTCGCCGTAGTGCGAGTAGTGAGCAGTTCTTC.

For this clonotype: Being one base from a much bigger clone, this may be a read error. V usage is TRBV10-3 and J usage is TRBJ2-7, with a possible D match to TRBD2 (7 bases). CDR3 length: 15 amino acids. Germline assignment: CDR1 ENHRY and CDR2 SYGVKD. V gave up 6 bases and J gave up 1 base, with 16 bases separating them. The CDR3 reads CAISHPQGGSYEQYF. CDR3 DNA: TGTGCCATCAGCCATCCACAGGGAGGGTCCTACGAGCAGTACTTC.

This clonotype was recorded many times. V and J are TRBV3-1 and TRBJ2-3, with D possibly being TRBD1 or TRBD2 (7 bases each). This CDR3 has 15 residues. In germline, CDR1 is LGHDT, CDR2 YNNKEL (reference sequence). V lost 4 bases, J lost 5 bases, and 16 bases lay in between. The CDR3 loop reads CASSLLRGRGDTQYF. The CDR3 DNA is TGTGCCAGCAGCCTCCTCAGGGGGAGGGGAGATACGCAGTATTTT.

This clonotype has at least ten counts. The chain recombines TRBV3-1 with TRBJ2-3; weak D call: TRBD2 (5 bases). Deletions cut 8 bases from V and 1 base from J, with 19 bases between. CDR1 and CDR2 from the germline V gene are LGHDT and YNNKEL (reference sequence). The length of the CDR3 is 16 residues. CDR3 sequence reads: CASQRSEGEGTDTQYF. The CDR3 coding sequence is TGTGCCAGCCAAAGGAGTGAGGGAGAGGGCACAGATACGCAGTATTTT.

This clonotype was picked up many times. As DNA, the CDR3 is TGTGCCAGCAGTGAATACCGTGATAAGCCCCAGCATTTT. The encoded protein is CASSEYRDKPQHF. The gene calls are TRBV2 and TRBJ1-5; no clear D gene. The CDR3 extends over 13 amino acids. Trimming cost V 2 bases and J 8 bases, with 10 bases left between them. The germline CDR1 and CDR2 sequences are SNHLY and FYNNEI.

Many counts were recorded for this clonotype. V and J are TRBV3-1 and TRBJ2-5; 12 bases line up with TRBD2. From germline, CDR1 is LGHDT and CDR2 YNNKEL (reference sequence). J was trimmed by 2 bases and V by 0 bases; bases with no gene match: 4. The CDR3 sequence is 17 residues long. CDR3 residues: CASSQDLLAGGQETQYF. CDR3 in DNA: TGTGCCAGCAGCCAAGATCTGCTAGCGGGAGGGCAAGAGACCCAGTACTTC.

This clonotype was counted a few times. As DNA, the CDR3 is TGCAGTGCTAGAAGTGGCCAGAGCTCCTATAATTCACCCCTCCACTTT. This codes for CSARSGQSSYNSPLHF. This chain links TRBV20-1 with TRBJ1-6; D gene unclear. V lost 2 bases and J 0 bases, leaving 11 bases between the germline ends. Germline lookup yields CDR1 DFQATT and CDR2 SNEGSKA (reference sequence). The CDR3 is made up of 16 amino acids.

This clonotype was counted a few times. The CDR3 DNA is TGTGCCAGCAGCCAAGATCTCGAGGGGGAGCTGTTTTTT. Translation: CASSQDLEGELFF. This chain links TRBV14 with TRBJ2-2; D is undetermined. V was trimmed by 0 bases and J by 8 bases, leaving 7 bases between them. Germline V gene lookup returns CDR1 SGHDN and CDR2 FVKESK. The CDR3 is 13 residues long.

In this sample, this clonotype turned up a few times. Given a much more abundant clone one base away, this may be a read error. The chain uses TRBV2 and TRBJ2-1, with TRBD1 matching over 9 bases. CDR1 and CDR2 from the germline V gene are SNHLY and FYNNEI. Germline trimming cut 6 bases from V and 6 bases from J; bases unmatched to any gene: 12. The CDR3 totals 16 residues. CDR3 bases: TGTGCCAGCAGGCTCACCCGGACAGGGGACGGCAATGAGCAGTTCTTC. Translating gives CASRLTRTGDGNEQFF. Complete variable domain (other parts from reference TRBV2 and TRBJ2-1): EPEVTQTPSHQVTQMGQEVILRCVPISNHLYFYWYRQILGQKVEFLVSFYNNEISEKSEIFDDQFSVERPDGSNFTLKIRSTKLEDSAMYFCASRLTRTGDGNEQFFGPGTRLTVL.

In its sample, this clonotype was seen a few times. The chain couples TRBV27 to TRBJ1-1; perhaps TRBD1 as D (5 bases). Trimming took off 5 bases at V and 1 base at J, with 14 bases between the two ends. Germline CDR1 is MNHEY and CDR2 is SMNVEV (reference sequence). This CDR3 is built from 15 residues. This CDR3 reads CASSPWDSTNTEAFF. For the CDR3, the DNA is TGTGCCAGCAGTCCGTGGGACTCAACGAACACTGAAGCTTTCTTT.

This clonotype was detected ten times or more. This chain joins TRBV28 and TRBJ1-5; a possible D gene is TRBD1 (5 bases). Looked up from germline, CDR1 is MDHEN and CDR2 is SYDVKM. V lost 3 bases and J 6 bases, leaving 9 bases between the germline ends. CDR3 length: 13 residues. CDR3 sequence: CASSFGAVQPQHF. The CDR3 bases are TGTGCCAGCAGTTTTGGGGCAGTTCAGCCCCAGCATTTT.

CDR3 in amino acids: CSAREGTVTEAFF. The CDR3 bases are TGCAGTGCTAGAGAGGGCACTGTCACTGAAGCTTTCTTT. The chain is built from TRBV20-1 and TRBJ1-1; no definite D call. Germline CDR1 reads DFQATT; CDR2 reads SNEGSKA (reference sequence). This CDR3 is 13 amino acids long. V was clipped by 0 bases and J by 4 bases, with 9 bases between them.